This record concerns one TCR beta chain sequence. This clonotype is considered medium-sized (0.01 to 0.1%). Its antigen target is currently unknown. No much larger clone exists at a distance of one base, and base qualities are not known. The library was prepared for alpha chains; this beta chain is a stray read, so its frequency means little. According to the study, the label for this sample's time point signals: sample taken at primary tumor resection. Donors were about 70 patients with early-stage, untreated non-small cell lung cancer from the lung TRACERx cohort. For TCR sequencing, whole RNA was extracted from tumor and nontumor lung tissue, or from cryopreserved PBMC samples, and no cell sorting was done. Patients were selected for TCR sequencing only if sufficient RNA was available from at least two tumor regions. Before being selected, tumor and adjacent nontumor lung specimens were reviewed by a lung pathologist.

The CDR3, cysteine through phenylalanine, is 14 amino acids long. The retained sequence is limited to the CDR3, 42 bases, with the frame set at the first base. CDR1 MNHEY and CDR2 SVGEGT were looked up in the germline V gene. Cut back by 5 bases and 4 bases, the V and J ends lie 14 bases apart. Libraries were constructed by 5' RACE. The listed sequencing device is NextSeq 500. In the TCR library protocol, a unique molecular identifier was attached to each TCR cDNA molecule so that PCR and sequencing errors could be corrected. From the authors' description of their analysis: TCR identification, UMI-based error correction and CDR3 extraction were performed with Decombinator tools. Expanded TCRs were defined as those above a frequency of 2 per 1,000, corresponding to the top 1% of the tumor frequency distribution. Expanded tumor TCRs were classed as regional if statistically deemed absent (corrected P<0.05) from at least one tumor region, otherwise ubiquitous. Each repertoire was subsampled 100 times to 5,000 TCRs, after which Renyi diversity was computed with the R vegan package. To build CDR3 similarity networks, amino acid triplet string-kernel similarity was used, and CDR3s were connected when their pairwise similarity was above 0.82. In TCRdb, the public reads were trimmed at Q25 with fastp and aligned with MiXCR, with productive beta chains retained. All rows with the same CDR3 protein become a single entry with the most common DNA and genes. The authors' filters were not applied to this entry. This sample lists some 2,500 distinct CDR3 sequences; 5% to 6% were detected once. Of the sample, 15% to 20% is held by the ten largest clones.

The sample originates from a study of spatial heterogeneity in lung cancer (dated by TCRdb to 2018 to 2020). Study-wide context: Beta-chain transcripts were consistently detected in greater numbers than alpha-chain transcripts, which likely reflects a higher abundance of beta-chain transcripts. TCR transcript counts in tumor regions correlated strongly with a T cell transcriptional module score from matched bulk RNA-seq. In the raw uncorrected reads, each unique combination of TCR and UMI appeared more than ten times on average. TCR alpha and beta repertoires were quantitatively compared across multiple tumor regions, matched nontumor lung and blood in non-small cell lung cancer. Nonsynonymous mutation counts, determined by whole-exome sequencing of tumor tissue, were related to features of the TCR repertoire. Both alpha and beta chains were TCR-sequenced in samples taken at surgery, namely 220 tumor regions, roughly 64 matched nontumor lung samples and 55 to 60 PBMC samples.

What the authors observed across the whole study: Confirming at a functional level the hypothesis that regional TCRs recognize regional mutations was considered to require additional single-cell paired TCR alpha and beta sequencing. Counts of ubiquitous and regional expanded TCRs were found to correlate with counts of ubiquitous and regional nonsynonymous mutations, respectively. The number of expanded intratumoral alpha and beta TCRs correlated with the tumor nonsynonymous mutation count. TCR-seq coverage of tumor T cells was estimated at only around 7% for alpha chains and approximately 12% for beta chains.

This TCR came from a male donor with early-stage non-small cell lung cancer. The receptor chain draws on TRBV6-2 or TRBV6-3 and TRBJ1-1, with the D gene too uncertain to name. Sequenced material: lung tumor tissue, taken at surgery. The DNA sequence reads TGTGCCAGCAGTCTTCACACGGGTTCCACTGAAGCTTTCTTT. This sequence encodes CASSLHTGSTEAFF.